This T cell receptor beta chain was recovered during a study of blood T cell repertoires in COVID-19. Sequencing was performed with immunoSEQ multiplex PCR; in TCRdb, only in-frame clones are kept and a portion is missing. The repertoire consists of under 200,000 clones, with about 85% occurring once and the leading ten covering more than 6.5%. The CDR3 covers 18 residues. Trimming at V came to 3 bases and at J to 5 bases, leaving 16 bases not matched to a gene. Germline CDR1 KGHSH, CDR2 LQKENI. The sequenced material came from peripheral blood. This clonotype was sampled from a woman of 80 years or more in a cohort sampled during active or convalescent COVID-19. V usage is TRBV18 and J usage is TRBJ2-5, with 9 bases matching TRBD2. CDR3 bases: TGTGCCAGCTCACCGGCTACCGGGCTAGCGGGGCCGAAGGAGACCCAGTACTTC. It encodes CASSPATGLAGPKETQYF.